Included here is one T cell receptor (beta chain) sequence, with context. The antigen this receptor binds is unknown. Within one base of it there is no much larger clone, and no base qualities were kept. TCR cDNA was synthesized by 5'RACE template switching, through which a universal primer site and unique molecular identifiers were introduced. Priming for cDNA synthesis came from both the TCR alpha and TCR beta constant segments. Libraries were amplified in two PCR steps, with sample barcodes and sequencing adapters added in the second step. Libraries were sequenced on Illumina HiSeq 2500 (2x100 bp) or NovaSeq (2x150 bp). The source study handled its data this way. Demultiplexing of reads and collapsing into UMI consensus sequences were performed with MIGEC, and V(D)J alignment was carried out with MiXCR. Using edgeR on replicate PBMC samples, clonotypes were called vaccine-responding if FDR was below 0.01 and the log2 fold change was above 5 up to day 15. Each bulk clonotype was labeled CD4 or CD8 based on which sequenced repertoire, CD4 or CD8, contained the clonotype at higher abundance. The raw public data were reprocessed by TCRdb itself: fastp quality trimming at Q25, MiXCR clonotype calling, in-frame beta chains only. One record per CDR3 amino acid sequence lists the most common genes and DNA. The V and J calls were determined by TCRdb, not by the authors. Present in this sample are hundreds of thousands of distinct CDR3 sequences, about 15% of which were seen just once. The ten largest account for 15% to 20% of the sample.

Trimming at the junction amounts to 1 base on V and 0 bases on J, and the germline ends lie 10 bases apart. The CDR3 measures 15 amino acids from cysteine to phenylalanine. The CDR3 DNA has 45 bases and is translated from base 1. Sequences GTSNPN (CDR1) and SVGIG (CDR2) are obtained from the germline V gene (reference sequence). Read against the paper, the sample's treatment or condition label means: live attenuated yellow fever vaccine strain. At every blood-draw timepoint, two biological replicates of bulk PBMCs were collected. A standard Ficoll-Paque protocol was used to isolate PBMCs from peripheral blood. RNA was extracted with TriZol from bulk PBMCs, CD4 and CD8 fractions, and dextramer-positive and dextramer-negative fractions. This record comes from a study of T cells after yellow fever vaccination (dated by TCRdb to between 2019 and 2020). About the investigation overall: Libraries from fractions with low cell numbers were prepared with the SMART-Seq v4 Ultra Low Input RNA kit. To follow T-cell clones before and after primary and booster YFV17D yellow fever vaccination, bulk TCR alpha and beta repertoires were sequenced over time. Two healthy male donors, one aged 18 to 30 and one aged 30 to 40 years, were included in the cohort. Blood was collected at multiple timepoints before and after primary and secondary immunization, and bulk PBMC replicates and cell subsets were isolated.

The paper's findings and limits, for the study overall: A small share of clonotypes occurred in both CD4 and CD8 compartments, likely arising from convergent recombination. The study included only two donors, which limits how far the findings can be generalized. Most clones expanded after primary vaccination (96% of CD4 and about 85% of CD8) were re-detected after the booster, suggesting that broad memory maintenance occurred. Because abundant contaminating clonotypes from the bulk population could be contained in FACS-sorted repertoires, computational filtering was required. Compared with the primary T-cell response, the secondary T-cell response was weaker but faster, peaking on day 5 rather than day 15.

Material: PBMCs, obtained about 5 days after the first yellow fever vaccination. The clonotype was recovered from a man aged 18 to 35 who received the YFV17D yellow fever vaccine. Here the chain combines TRBV30 and TRBJ2-1; the D call is tentative, TRBD1 or TRBD2, as each matches 6 bases. Here the CDR3 is given as CAWSAGASSYNEQFF. The DNA reads TGTGCCTGGAGTGCGGGGGCGAGCTCCTACAATGAGCAGTTCTTC.